This T cell receptor (beta chain) emerged from a study of blood T cells in healthy people across ages. The count of this clonotype is one. CDR1 is SGHAT and CDR2 is FQNNGV in the germline V gene. The CDR3 has 12 residues. Trimming removed 6 bases at V and 13 bases at J, with 16 bases between. Together with a sample-barcoded 5' primer, a J-beta primer mix was included in a second PCR lasting about 7 to 11 cycles. TCRdb reprocessed the 5' RACE reads with MiXCR, giving one entry per CDR3 protein. The sample includes around 1,500,000 distinct CDR3 sequences, 28% seen only once; the top ten take less than 9.5%.

The clonotype comes from a woman in her 30s in good health. The sequenced material came from blood. This sequence joins TRBV11-2 and TRBJ2-1; weak D call: TRBD2 (6 bases). The CDR3 loop is CASSVEGLQQFF. The CDR3 nucleotides are TGTGCCAGCAGTGTCGAGGGACTCCAACAGTTCTTC.